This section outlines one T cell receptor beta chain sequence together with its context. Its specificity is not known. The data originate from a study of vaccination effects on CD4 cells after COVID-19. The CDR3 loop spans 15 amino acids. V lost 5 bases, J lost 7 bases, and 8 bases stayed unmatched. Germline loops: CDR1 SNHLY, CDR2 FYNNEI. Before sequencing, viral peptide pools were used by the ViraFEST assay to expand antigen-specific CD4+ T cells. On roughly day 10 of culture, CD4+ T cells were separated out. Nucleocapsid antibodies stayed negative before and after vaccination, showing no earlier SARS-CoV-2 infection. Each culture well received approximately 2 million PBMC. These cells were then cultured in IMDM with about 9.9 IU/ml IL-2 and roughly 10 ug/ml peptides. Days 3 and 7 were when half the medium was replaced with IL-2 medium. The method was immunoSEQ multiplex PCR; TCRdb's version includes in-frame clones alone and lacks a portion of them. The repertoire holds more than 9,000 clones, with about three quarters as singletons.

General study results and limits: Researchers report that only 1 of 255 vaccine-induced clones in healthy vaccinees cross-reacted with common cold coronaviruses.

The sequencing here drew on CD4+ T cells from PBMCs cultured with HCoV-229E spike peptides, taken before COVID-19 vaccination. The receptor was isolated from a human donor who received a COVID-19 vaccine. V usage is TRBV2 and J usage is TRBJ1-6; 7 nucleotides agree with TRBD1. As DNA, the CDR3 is TGTGCCAGCAGTCATACCCCGGGACAGAATTCACCCCTCCACTTT. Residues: CASSHTPGQNSPLHF.